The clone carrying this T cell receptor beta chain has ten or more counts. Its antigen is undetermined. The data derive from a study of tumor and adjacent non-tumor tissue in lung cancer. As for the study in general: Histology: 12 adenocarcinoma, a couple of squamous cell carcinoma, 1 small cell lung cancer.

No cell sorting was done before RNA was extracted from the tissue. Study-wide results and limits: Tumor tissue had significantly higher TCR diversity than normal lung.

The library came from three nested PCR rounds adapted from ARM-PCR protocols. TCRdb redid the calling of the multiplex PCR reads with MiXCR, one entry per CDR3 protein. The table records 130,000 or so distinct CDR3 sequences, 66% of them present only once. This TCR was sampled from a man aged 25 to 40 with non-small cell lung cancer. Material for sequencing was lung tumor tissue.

CDR3 nucleotide sequence: TGCAGTGGGCGGACTAGCGGGAGGGACAATGAGCAGTTCTTC. It encodes CSGRTSGRDNEQFF. The chain couples TRBV20-1 to TRBJ2-1; 15 nucleotides match TRBD2. V lost 7 bases, J lost 5 bases, and 3 bases stayed unmatched. Germline loops: CDR1 DFQATT, CDR2 SNEGSKA (reference sequence). This CDR3 comprises 14 residues.